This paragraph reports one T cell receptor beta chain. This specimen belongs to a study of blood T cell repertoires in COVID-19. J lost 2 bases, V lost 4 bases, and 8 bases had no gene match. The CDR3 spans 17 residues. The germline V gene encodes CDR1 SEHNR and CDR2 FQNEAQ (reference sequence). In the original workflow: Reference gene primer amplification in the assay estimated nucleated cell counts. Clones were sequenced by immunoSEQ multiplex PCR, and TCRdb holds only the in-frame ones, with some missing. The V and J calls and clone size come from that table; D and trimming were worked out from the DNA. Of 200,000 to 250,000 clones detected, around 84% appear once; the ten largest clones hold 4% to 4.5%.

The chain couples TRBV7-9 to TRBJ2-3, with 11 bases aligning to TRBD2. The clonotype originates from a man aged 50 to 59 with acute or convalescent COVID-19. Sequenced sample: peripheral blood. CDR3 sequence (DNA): TGTGCCAGCAGCTCCAAGGGGACTAGCGGTAACACAGATACGCAGTATTTT. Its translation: CASSSKGTSGNTDTQYF.